This T cell receptor beta chain was documented in a study of graft-versus-host responses after intestinal transplantation. Turning to this clone: Antigen unknown.

CDR1 is SGDLS and CDR2 is YYNGEE in the germline V gene. V lost 7 bases and J 6 bases, leaving 14 bases between the germline ends. The CDR3 extends over 14 amino acids. This table comes from immunoSEQ multiplex PCR, and its TCRdb copy is limited to in-frame clones, with some not included. This sample yields around 93,000 clones, of which 75% to 95% are seen a single time; roughly 6% belongs to the top ten. The TCR originated in a human donor who received an intestinal transplant. The V call is TRBV9, the J call TRBJ1-6; D is unclear. Here the sequenced sample was unstimulated CD8+ T cells sorted from spleen or lymph node cells, taken before intestinal transplant. The CDR3 DNA follows: TGTGCCAGCTCCTTCCGACACCTTAATTCACCCCTCCACTTT. As protein: CASSFRHLNSPLHF.